The 9 T cell receptor beta chains in this list originate from one sample, sequenced in a study of cytomegalovirus exposure and HLA in healthy donors. Amplification used 60 Vbeta primers and 13 Jbeta primers. TCRdb's copy holds only in-frame clones and misses some; the assay was immunoSEQ multiplex PCR. The sample holds 100,000 to 150,000 clones. Sequencing was done on a sample of PBMCs. These receptor sequences come from a man aged 18 to 30 in good health and CMV-seronegative.

The J gene is TRBJ2-7, the V gene TRBV28; tentatively, D is TRBD1 (6 bases). Trimming removed 6 bases at V and 0 bases at J, with 15 bases between. Germline-derived CDR1 and CDR2 are MDHEN and SYDVKM. The CDR3 covers 15 residues. As DNA, the CDR3 is TGTGCCAGCAGCTCCCCTGAAGGGGGCTCCTACGAGCAGTACTTC. Protein sequence: CASSSPEGGSYEQYF.

V usage is TRBV30 and J usage is TRBJ2-7, with D perhaps matching TRBD2 (6 bases). CDR1 and CDR2 (germline): GTSNPN, SVGIG (reference sequence). The CDR3 contains 13 residues. V dropped 0 bases and J dropped 3 bases, with 9 bases sitting between them. For the CDR3, the DNA is TGTGCCTGGAGTGTACAAGCGGGCTACGAGCAGTACTTC. Its protein product is CAWSVQAGYEQYF.

For this clone: At one boundary the junction diverges from the germline segment, which might be a read error. This chain links TRBV27 with TRBJ2-7, with 10 bases matching TRBD2. Germline V gene sequence: CDR1 MNHEY, CDR2 SMNVEV (reference sequence). The CDR3 runs 13 residues. CDR3 region: CASRPTPGLAETF. As DNA, the CDR3 is TGTGCCAGCAGGCCTACCCCAGGACTAGCGGAAACCTTC.

The J gene is TRBJ2-7, the V gene TRBV5-4; 7 bases map to TRBD2. J gave up 0 bases and V 2 bases, and 5 bases lay outside the gene matches. CDR1 is SGHNT, CDR2 YYREEE, per germline (reference sequence). This CDR3 contains 15 residues. The chain's CDR3 is CASSLGRGSSYEQYF. The CDR3 DNA reads TGTGCCAGCAGCTTAGGGCGGGGGAGCTCCTACGAGCAGTACTTC.

The rearrangement uses TRBV7-8 and TRBJ2-5, with D possibly TRBD1 on 6 matching bases. Trimming took off 2 bases at V and 4 bases at J, with 14 bases between the two ends. The V gene's germline CDR1 is SGHVS and CDR2 FQNEAQ. This CDR3 spans 15 amino acids. For the CDR3, the DNA is TGTGCCAGCAGCTTATCATTAGGGGGTCCAGAGACCCAGTACTTC. This codes for CASSLSLGGPETQYF.

The genes are TRBV6-4 and TRBJ2-1, with D possibly matching TRBD2 (7 bases). CDR1 is MRHNA, CDR2 SNTAGT, per germline. CDR3 length equals 16 residues. Trimming removed 0 bases at V and 7 bases at J, with 16 bases between. This CDR3 is CASSDSNGGGRNEQFF. The CDR3 nucleotides are TGTGCCAGCAGTGACTCGAATGGGGGGGGGCGGAATGAGCAGTTCTTC.

The chain carries TRBV7-9 and TRBJ1-5; 7 bases map to TRBD1. This CDR3 spans 15 amino acids. Germline trimming cut 3 bases from V and 4 bases from J; bases unmatched to any gene: 6. Germline CDR1 and CDR2: SEHNR and FQNEAQ (reference sequence). CDR3 sequence: CASSFDRDRNQPQHF. The CDR3 region has the DNA TGTGCCAGCAGCTTTGACAGGGATAGAAATCAGCCCCAGCATTTT.

With respect to this clone: Within the sample, other DNA sequences also encode this same CDR3. V gene TRBV5-4 combines with J gene TRBJ1-2, with TRBD1 matching 10 bases. From germline, CDR1 is SGHNT and CDR2 YYREEE (reference sequence). Unmatched junction bases numbered 4, after V lost 3 bases and J lost 5 bases. The CDR3 spans 14 residues. The CDR3 bases are TGTGCCAGCAGCTGGGACAGGGGAGGGTATGGCTACACCTTC. It codes for CASSWDRGGYGYTF.

This rearrangement joins TRBV18 to TRBJ2-4, with 8 bases lining up with TRBD1. The CDR3 is made up of 17 amino acids. V lost 2 bases and J lost 0; bases outside the gene matches: 6. Germline assignment: CDR1 KGHSH and CDR2 LQKENI. The CDR3 sequence: CASSPTDRDLAKNIQYF. CDR3 nucleotides: TGTGCCAGCTCACCAACGGACAGGGACCTAGCCAAAAACATTCAGTACTTC.